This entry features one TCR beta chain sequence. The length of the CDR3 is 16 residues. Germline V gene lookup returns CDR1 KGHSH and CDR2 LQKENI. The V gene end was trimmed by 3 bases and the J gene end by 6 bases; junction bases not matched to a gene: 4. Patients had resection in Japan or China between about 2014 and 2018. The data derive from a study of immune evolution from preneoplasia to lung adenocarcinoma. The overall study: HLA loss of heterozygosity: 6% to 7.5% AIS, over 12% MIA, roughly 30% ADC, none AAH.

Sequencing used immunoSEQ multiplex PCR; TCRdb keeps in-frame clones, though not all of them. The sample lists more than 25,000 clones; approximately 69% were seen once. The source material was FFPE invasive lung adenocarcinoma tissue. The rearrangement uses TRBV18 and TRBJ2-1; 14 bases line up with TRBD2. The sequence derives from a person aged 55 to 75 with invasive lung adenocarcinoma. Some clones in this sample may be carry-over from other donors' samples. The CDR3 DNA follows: TGTGCCAGCTCACCCGGGACTAGCGGGAGACGCAATGAGCAGTTCTTC. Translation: CASSPGTSGRRNEQFF.